A single sample is the source of the 4 T cell receptor beta chains below, sequenced in a study of blood T cells in healthy people across ages. Primed by a sample-barcoded 5' primer and a J-beta primer mix, a second PCR proceeded for about 7 to 11 cycles. TCRdb used MiXCR to reprocess the 5' RACE reads, holding one entry per CDR3 protein. This table has 650,000 to 700,000 distinct CDR3 sequences, around 52% appearing once. The sample consisted of blood. The receptors come from a woman older than 75 in good health.

This clonotype was seen more than once but under ten times. This sequence may be a read error, since a much larger clone differs from it by one base. The V gene is TRBV7-3, the J gene TRBJ2-7, with a possible D match to TRBD2 (7 bases). Germline assignment: CDR1 SGHTA and CDR2 FQGTGA. V shed 4 bases and J shed 7 bases, with 26 bases lying between them. This CDR3 comprises 17 residues. The CDR3 region is CASSSIINLGGVNEQYF. CDR3 DNA sequence: TGTGCCAGCAGCTCAATTATAAACCTAGGGGGGGTCAATGAGCAGTACTTC.

This clonotype was counted at least ten times. The V call is TRBV5-1, the J call TRBJ1-2; no reliable D call. V dropped 5 bases and J dropped 2 bases, with 10 bases sitting between them. CDR1 and CDR2 (germline): SGHRS, YFSETQ. This CDR3 region has 13 residues. Here the CDR3 DNA reads TGCGCCAGCAGGGTTTCTGCGAACTATGGCTACACCTTC. This gives the protein CASRVSANYGYTF.

To note about this clonotype: A much larger clone differs from this one at a single base, so this may be a read error. This chain's CDR3 is CASSRYPAGEHEQYF. The CDR3 region has the DNA TGTGCCAGCAGCAGATATCCAGCGGGAGAACATGAGCAGTACTTC. This chain uses TRBV21-1 with TRBJ2-7; TRBD2, the table's D call, lacks a check against the DNA. TRBV21-1 is labeled a pseudogene. The CDR3 runs to 15 residues.

This clonotype was found many times. This chain uses TRBV7-2 with TRBJ2-7; TRBD1 matches 8 bases. Germline V lookup: CDR1 SGHTA, CDR2 FQGNSA. The CDR3 is 13 residues long. Losses at the gene ends were 1 base for V and 12 bases for J; bases not matched to a gene: 8. CDR3 sequence (DNA): TGTGCCAGCAGCTTAGTCACAGGGGGAGATGGGTACTTC. This sequence encodes CASSLVTGGDGYF.